This TCR beta chain was sequenced during a study of CD8 T cells in ankylosing spondylitis. Whole-study results and caveats: Reportedly, significant enrichment of disease-linked clones occurred in matched ankylosing spondylitis synovial fluid. Fewer than ten highly homologous variants made up a TCR beta motif, and this motif appeared characteristic of ankylosing spondylitis blood.

Deletions cut 3 bases from V and 2 bases from J, with 11 bases between. The germline gives CDR1 DFQATT, CDR2 SNEGSKA (reference sequence). The CDR3 totals 14 residues. With molecular barcodes, quantitative 5'-RACE was used to make the TCR beta libraries. MiXCR, applied by TCRdb to the 5' RACE reads, yields one record per CDR3 protein. Of under 130,000 distinct CDR3 sequences listed, more than 20% were seen once; the top ten hold around an eighth. As concerns this clonotype: Its cognate antigen is unknown.

Material: synovial fluid, either unsorted or a sorted T cell fraction (not recorded which). The chain employs TRBV20-1 and TRBJ2-1, with D perhaps TRBD2 (6 bases). The clonotype comes from a male donor with ankylosing spondylitis. The CDR3 DNA is TGCAGTGCTAGTGGGGACTCCGCCTACAATGAGCAGTTCTTC. It specifies CSASGDSAYNEQFF.